The sequence of this T cell receptor (beta chain) was determined in a study of PD-L1 blockade in urothelial cancer. A single count supports this clone. Per the germline V gene, CDR1 is MNHEY and CDR2 is SMNVEV (reference sequence). The CDR3 sequence is 15 residues long. Trimming removed 6 bases from V and 6 bases from J, with 21 bases in between. Clones were sequenced by immunoSEQ multiplex PCR, and TCRdb holds only the in-frame ones, with some missing. The sample shows roughly 50,000 clones, approximately 75% of them seen only once. This specimen was PBMCs, taken around atezolizumab (anti-PD-L1) treatment. The gene calls are TRBV27 and TRBJ2-7, with D perhaps matching TRBD2 (6 bases). This receptor was obtained from a man in his 70s with urothelial cancer. CDR3 nucleotides: TGTGCCAGCAGGCGCGGGGTTATCCCAGCGCTCGAGCAGTACTTC. Translating it yields CASRRGVIPALEQYF.